Listed here are 20 T cell receptor beta chains from one sample, sequenced in a study of cytomegalovirus exposure and HLA in healthy donors. It was with 60 Vbeta and 13 Jbeta primers that the PCR ran. TCRdb's copy holds only in-frame clones and misses some; the assay was immunoSEQ multiplex PCR. The table records about 67,000 clones, around 80% of them present only once. The sample comprised PBMCs. The receptors here all came from a woman aged 25 to 39 in good health and CMV-seronegative.

J is TRBJ2-7 and V is TRBV28; 7 nucleotides align to TRBD2. This CDR3 is 15 amino acids long. After removal of 6 bases from V and 2 bases from J, the junction contained 10 bases not matched to a gene. In germline, CDR1 is MDHEN, CDR2 SYDVKM. CDR3: CASRSSGSRPYEQYF. CDR3 nucleotide sequence: TGTGCCAGCAGATCTAGCGGATCGCGTCCCTACGAGCAGTACTTC.

The rearrangement uses TRBV6-1 and TRBJ2-1; TRBD1 matches 8 bases. The CDR3 sequence is 15 residues long. Germline V CDR1 and CDR2: MNHNS, SASEGT. The V segment lost 6 bases and the J segment 0 bases; nucleotides outside the gene matches: 4. The CDR3 reads CASSNRGSSYNEQFF. In DNA form, the CDR3 reads TGTGCCAGCAGCAACAGGGGGAGCTCCTACAATGAGCAGTTCTTC.

In DNA form, the CDR3 reads TGTGCCAGCAGCTTCGGGAGCCCGAACACCGGGGAGCTGTTTTTT. Its translation: CASSFGSPNTGELFF. The chain couples TRBV7-9 to TRBJ2-2, with D tentatively TRBD2 (6 bases). Germline V gene data show CDR1 as SEHNR and CDR2 as FQNEAQ (reference sequence). Trimming cost V 3 bases and J 0 bases, with 8 bases left between them. This CDR3 is 15 amino acids long.

J is TRBJ1-1 and V is TRBV7-6; TRBD1 matches 9 bases. Germline CDR1 SGHVS, CDR2 FNYEAQ. V lost 1 base to trimming and J lost 6 bases; unmatched junction nucleotides: 9. This CDR3 is built from 16 residues. CDR3 DNA sequence: TGTGCCAGCAGCTTAGGGGCCTACAGGGGGCGGGCTGAAGCTTTCTTT. Translating gives CASSLGAYRGRAEAFF.

The chain couples TRBV7-2 to TRBJ1-1, with 7 bases fitting TRBD1. This CDR3 contains 16 residues. V shed 3 bases, J shed 4 bases, and the junction held 11 bases outside the gene matches. Germline V gives CDR1 SGHTA, CDR2 FQGNSA. CDR3 nucleotides: TGTGCCAGCAGCTTTGCTAGGACAGGCTGGGGCACTGAAGCTTTCTTT. Amino acids: CASSFARTGWGTEAFF. Variable domain in full (rest from reference TRBV7-2 and TRBJ1-1): GAGVSQSPSNKVTEKGKDVELRCDPISGHTALYWYRQSLGQGLEFLIYFQGNSAPDKSGLPSDRFSAERTGGSVSTLTIQRTQQEDSAVYLCASSFARTGWGTEAFFGQGTRLTVV.

V and J are TRBV4-1 and TRBJ2-3; 9 bases match TRBD2. Germline trimming cut 4 bases from V and 4 bases from J; bases unmatched to any gene: 12. Germline-derived CDR1 and CDR2 are MGHRA and YSYEKL. The CDR3 is 17 amino acids. CDR3 bases: TGCGCCAGCAGCCCAGGGTCTGGCGGGGGGGCAGCAGATACGCAGTATTTT. Its translation: CASSPGSGGGAADTQYF.

V gene TRBV2 combines with J gene TRBJ2-7; unclear D gene. The V gene's germline CDR1 is SNHLY and CDR2 FYNNEI. V was pared by 7 bases and J by 4 bases, with 11 bases between. The CDR3 has 12 amino acids. The CDR3 DNA sequence: TGTGCCAGCAAAGAACGTCGGTACGAGCAGTACTTC. Its protein product is CASKERRYEQYF.

Only a few counts were recorded for this clone. The chain uses TRBV4-3 and TRBJ2-6, with TRBD1 identical over 7 bases. Trimming removed 3 bases from V and 0 bases from J; junction bases left unmatched: 8. Germline values: CDR1 LGHNA, CDR2 YSLEER. The CDR3 is 18 residues long. CDR3 residues: CASSHSYGTDSGANVLTF. The CDR3 region has the DNA TGCGCCAGCAGCCATAGCTACGGGACAGACTCTGGGGCCAACGTCCTGACTTTC.

This clone came up many times. V is TRBV4-3 and J is TRBJ1-4; TRBD1 is a possible D gene (6 bases). Germline V lookup: CDR1 LGHNA, CDR2 YSLEER. Between the trimmed V and J ends, which lost 0 bases and 7 bases, there was a span of 9 bases. This CDR3 has 14 amino acids. The CDR3 reads CASSQEPGVEKLFF. CDR3 DNA sequence: TGCGCCAGCAGCCAAGAACCAGGGGTTGAAAAACTGTTTTTT.

The chain carries TRBV30 and TRBJ2-1, with TRBD2 matching over 11 bases. The junction had 8 bases not matched to a gene; V was cut back by 1 base and J by 0 bases. There are 18 residues in the CDR3. Germline CDR1 reads GTSNPN; CDR2 reads SVGIG (reference sequence). The chain's CDR3 is CAWSGPRLAGPSYNEQFF. In DNA, the CDR3 is TGTGCCTGGAGTGGACCTCGACTAGCGGGGCCCTCCTACAATGAGCAGTTCTTC.

This chain connects TRBV5-1 to TRBJ1-1, with 8 bases identical to TRBD1. Per germline, CDR1 SGHRS and CDR2 YFSETQ. V lost 4 bases and J lost 1; bases outside the gene matches: 3. The CDR3 has 14 amino acids. For the CDR3, the DNA is TGCGCCAGCAGCCACGGGACAGGGAACACTGAAGCTTTCTTT. As protein: CASSHGTGNTEAFF. Variable domain in full (rest from reference TRBV5-1 and TRBJ1-1): KAGVTQTPRYLIKTRGQQVTLSCSPISGHRSVSWYQQTPGQGLQFLFEYFSETQRNKGNFPGRFSGRQFSNSRSEMNVSTLELGDSALYLCASSHGTGNTEAFFGQGTRLTVV.

In this sample, this clone turned up a few times. This chain links TRBV11-1 with TRBJ1-2, with 7 bases identical to TRBD1. J lost 5 bases, V lost 5 bases, and 5 bases had no gene match. The CDR3 runs to 13 residues. In germline, CDR1 is SGHAT, CDR2 FQDESV (reference sequence). The CDR3 nucleotides read TGTGCCAGCAGCATGACAGGGCTGTATGGCTACACCTTC. It encodes CASSMTGLYGYTF.

V and J are TRBV6-5 and TRBJ1-6; no firm D call. The CDR3 length is 13 residues. The germline V gene has CDR1 MNHEY and CDR2 SVGAGI. The V and J ends lost 4 bases and 6 bases respectively, with 7 bases between them. DNA for the CDR3: TGTGCCAGCAGTTCAGAAATTAATTCACCCCTCCACTTT. The encoded protein is CASSSEINSPLHF.

The chain couples TRBV30 to TRBJ1-1; TRBD1 is a possible D gene (6 bases). The CDR3 totals 13 residues. Deletions cut 0 bases from V and 5 bases from J, with 10 bases between. In germline, CDR1 is GTSNPN, CDR2 SVGIG (reference sequence). The DNA for the CDR3 is TGTGCCTGGAGTGTACAGGGAGTGACTGAAGCTTTCTTT. Its translation: CAWSVQGVTEAFF.

This sequence joins TRBV7-8 and TRBJ1-4; possible D gene TRBD1, 6 bases. From germline, CDR1 is SGHVS and CDR2 FQNEAQ. The CDR3 consists of 14 residues. V lost 2 bases and J 7 bases, leaving 11 bases between the germline ends. The CDR3 DNA reads TGTGCCAGCAGCTTATGGGGAGGGGGTGAAAAACTGTTTTTT. This translates into CASSLWGGGEKLFF. Supplemented by reference TRBV7-8 and TRBJ1-4, the full variable domain reads GAGVSQSPRYKVAKRGQDVALRCDPISGHVSLFWYQQALGQGPEFLTYFQNEAQLDKSGLPSDRFFAERPEGSVSTLKIQRTQQEDSAVYLCASSLWGGGEKLFFGSGTQLSVL.

This clone was counted a few times. The V call is TRBV5-1, the J call TRBJ2-1, with a weak D call TRBD1 (5 bases). The V end lost 5 bases, the J end lost 3 bases, and 12 bases lay between the germline ends. The CDR3 runs to 14 residues. The germline gives CDR1 SGHRS, CDR2 YFSETQ. The CDR3 reads CASRLTELYNEQFF. CDR3 DNA: TGCGCCAGCAGATTGACAGAGCTCTACAATGAGCAGTTCTTC.

The gene calls are TRBV6-5 and TRBJ1-1; D unclear. The germline CDR1 and CDR2 sequences are MNHEY and SVGAGI. This CDR3 has 15 residues. V lost 2 bases and J 0 bases, leaving 10 bases between the germline ends. The CDR3 nucleotides are TGTGCCAGCAGTTACAGCGGCCAGATGAACACTGAAGCTTTCTTT. As protein: CASSYSGQMNTEAFF.

The J gene is TRBJ2-5, the V gene TRBV7-2, with 13 bases fitting TRBD2. This CDR3 contains 16 residues. Germline V CDR1 and CDR2: SGHTA, FQGNSA. The V gene end was trimmed by 5 bases and the J gene end by 4 bases; junction bases not matched to a gene: 7. The DNA of the CDR3 is TGTGCCAGCAGCCATCGACTAGCGGGAGGCGGAGAGACCCAGTACTTC. This codes for CASSHRLAGGGETQYF.

The V and J genes are TRBV9 and TRBJ1-2, with D possibly being TRBD1 (5 bases). This CDR3 spans 12 amino acids. Trimming took off 3 bases at V and 8 bases at J, with 11 bases between the two ends. Germline loops: CDR1 SGDLS, CDR2 YYNGEE. The CDR3, as DNA: TGTGCCAGCAGCGGCAGGGAAGCGGGCTACACCTTC. Translating gives CASSGREAGYTF. Full variable domain (outside the CDR3, taken from reference TRBV9 and TRBJ1-2): DSGVTQTPKHLITATGQRVTLRCSPRSGDLSVYWYQQSLDQGLQFLIQYYNGEERAKGNILERFSAQQFPDLHSELNLSSLELGDSALYFCASSGREAGYTFGSGTRLTVV.

The chain joins TRBV28 to TRBJ2-7, with 7 bases identical to TRBD2. V dropped 6 bases and J dropped 11; count of bases not matched to a gene: 10. Germline CDR1 is MDHEN and CDR2 is SYDVKM. The CDR3 is made up of 12 amino acids. CDR3 residues: CASRRREGKEYF. The DNA for the CDR3 is TGTGCCAGCAGGCGAAGGGAGGGGAAGGAGTACTTC.